Each of the 25 T cell receptor beta chains below was sequenced from the same sample in a study of shared clonotypes between healthy human individuals. This table comes from immunoSEQ multiplex PCR, and its TCRdb copy is limited to in-frame clones, with some not included. The sample has 550,000 to 800,000 clones; less than 95% are singletons. The sequencing sample was made of memory CD8+ T cells from PBMCs. This sample's subset: CD45RO+ cells pooled with CCR7-negative TemRA cells. The receptors here all came from a man aged 18 to 30 in good health. Some clones in this sample may be carry-over from other donors' samples.

The table lists this clone with a count of one. J is TRBJ2-2 and V is TRBV6-5; no firm D call. Trimming pared 5 bases from V and 0 bases from J, leaving 7 bases between. This CDR3 spans 14 amino acids. Germline V lookup: CDR1 MNHEY, CDR2 SVGAGI. The CDR3 here is CASSGRANTGELFF. The CDR3 region has the DNA TGTGCCAGCAGTGGACGCGCGAACACCGGGGAGCTGTTTTTT.

The V gene is TRBV9, the J gene TRBJ1-2; the D is unclear. This CDR3 is built from 16 residues. V shed 3 bases and J shed 8 bases, with 23 bases lying between them. The germline V gene has CDR1 SGDLS and CDR2 YYNGEE. The CDR3 spells CASSGGRQNSRSGYTF. CDR3 nucleotides: TGTGCCAGCAGCGGAGGGAGGCAGAACTCTAGAAGCGGCTACACCTTC.

This chain uses TRBV13 with TRBJ2-7, with D unclear. V lost 0 bases and J 0 bases, leaving 6 bases between the germline ends. CDR1 PRHDT and CDR2 FYEKMQ come from the germline V gene (reference sequence). CDR3 length: 14 amino acids. CDR3 sequence reads: CASSLGDGSYEQYF. The CDR3 region has the DNA TGTGCCAGCAGCTTAGGGGACGGCTCCTACGAGCAGTACTTC.

J is TRBJ2-3 and V is TRBV7-9; D is possibly TRBD2 (5 bases). This CDR3 spans 15 amino acids. V shed 3 bases and J shed 7 bases, with 17 bases lying between them. CDR1 is SEHNR and CDR2 is FQNEAQ in the germline V gene (reference sequence). CDR3 loop: CASSFGEGSIHTQYF. CDR3 DNA: TGTGCCAGCAGCTTTGGCGAAGGGAGCATACATACGCAGTATTTT.

The V call is TRBV28, the J call TRBJ1-1, with 7 bases fitting TRBD1. In germline, CDR1 is MDHEN, CDR2 SYDVKM. The V segment lost 2 bases and the J segment 1 base; nucleotides outside the gene matches: 7. This CDR3 contains 16 residues. As DNA, the CDR3 is TGTGCCAGCAGTTTAGTTCAGGGGGTAGCGAACACTGAAGCTTTCTTT. It is translated as CASSLVQGVANTEAFF.

This rearrangement joins TRBV4-2 to TRBJ2-1; 9 bases map to TRBD2. V shed 3 bases and J 4 bases; nucleotides not matched to a gene: 13. The CDR3 consists of 18 residues. CDR1 LGHNA and CDR2 YNFKEQ come from the germline V gene. CDR3 sequence (DNA): TGTGCCAGCAGCCAGAGGGGACTAGCCATATACTCTTACAATGAGCAGTTCTTC. Translating it yields CASSQRGLAIYSYNEQFF.

The V and J genes are TRBV12-5 and TRBJ2-1; D possibly corresponds to TRBD1 (5 bases). The CDR3 length is 12 residues. The V and J ends lost 5 bases and 9 bases respectively, with 11 bases between them. Germline lookup yields CDR1 LGHNT and CDR2 FRNRAP. CDR3 sequence reads: CASGLREGEQFF. CDR3 in DNA: TGTGCTAGTGGTCTCAGGGAAGGTGAGCAGTTCTTC. Supplemented by reference TRBV12-5 and TRBJ2-1, the full variable domain reads DARVTQTPRHKVTEMGQEVTMRCQPILGHNTVFWYRQTMMQGLELLAYFRNRAPLDDSGMPKDRFSAEMPDATLATLKIQPSEPRDSAVYFCASGLREGEQFFGPGTRLTVL.

This clone was detected only once. The chain recombines TRBV18 with TRBJ2-7; the D is unclear. This CDR3 is 14 amino acids long. V was trimmed by 5 bases and J by 0 bases, leaving 11 bases between them. The germline gives CDR1 KGHSH, CDR2 LQKENI. CDR3 loop: CASSALPISYEQYF. The CDR3 DNA reads as TGTGCCAGCTCAGCGCTCCCAATCTCCTACGAGCAGTACTTC.

This chain links TRBV7-6 with TRBJ2-7; D gene ambiguous. This CDR3 region has 14 residues. Germline CDR1 is SGHVS and CDR2 is FNYEAQ. Trimming removed 2 bases at V and 2 bases at J, with 10 bases between. CDR3 DNA sequence: TGTGCCAGCAGCTTATTACCTGAAACCTACGAGCAGTACTTC. As protein: CASSLLPETYEQYF.

This clone was seen just once. The genes are TRBV7-2 and TRBJ2-3; possible D gene TRBD2, 6 bases. The germline V and J ends were trimmed by 0 bases and 4 bases, with 11 bases remaining between them. The germline gives CDR1 SGHTA, CDR2 FQGNSA. The CDR3 is 15 amino acids. This chain's CDR3 is CASSLATGVADTQYF. The CDR3 bases are TGTGCCAGCAGCTTAGCGACGGGGGTCGCAGATACGCAGTATTTT.

This clone turned up a few times. V is TRBV4-1 and J is TRBJ1-4, with 11 nucleotides matching TRBD1. The CDR3 is 17 amino acids. Looked up from germline, CDR1 is MGHRA and CDR2 is YSYEKL. Losses at the gene ends were 3 bases for V and 6 bases for J; bases not matched to a gene: 9. CDR3 sequence: CASSQIRPGQGDEKLFF. CDR3 coding DNA: TGCGCCAGCAGCCAGATCAGACCGGGACAGGGGGATGAAAAACTGTTTTTT.

This chain links TRBV6-5 with TRBJ2-3; 7 bases match TRBD2. This CDR3 contains 15 residues. Germline V gene lookup returns CDR1 MNHEY and CDR2 SVGAGI. V shed 6 bases, J shed 5 bases, and the junction held 11 bases outside the gene matches. CDR3 loop: CASSVLAVNQDTQYF. The CDR3 DNA is TGTGCCAGCAGCGTCCTAGCGGTAAATCAAGATACGCAGTATTTT.

The chain combines TRBV28 with TRBJ1-1; D unclear. Germline loops: CDR1 MDHEN, CDR2 SYDVKM. The CDR3 has 13 amino acids. Trimming took off 8 bases at V and 11 bases at J, with 21 bases between the two ends. The DNA of the CDR3 is TGTGCCAGCTTTCGGGGTAGCGACTATTCGGCTTTCTTT. Translated: CASFRGSDYSAFF. Filled out from reference TRBV28 and TRBJ1-1, the complete variable domain reads DVKVTQSSRYLVKRTGEKVFLECVQDMDHENMFWYRQDPGLGLRLIYFSYDVKMKEKGDIPEGYSVSREKKERFSLILESASTNQTSMYLCASFRGSDYSAFFGQGTRLTVV.

The chain joins TRBV9 to TRBJ2-1; TRBD2 matches at 7 bases. J was trimmed by 6 bases and V by 2 bases; bases with no gene match: 8. CDR1 SGDLS and CDR2 YYNGEE come from the germline V gene. This CDR3 comprises 15 residues. CDR3 residues: CASSVGGNGANEQFF. The CDR3 nucleotides read TGTGCCAGCAGCGTCGGGGGGAACGGCGCCAATGAGCAGTTCTTC.

This clone was counted once. J is TRBJ1-5 and V is TRBV6-1; D gene uncertain. Per germline, CDR1 MNHNS and CDR2 SASEGT. Between the trimmed V and J ends, which lost 8 bases and 7 bases, there was a span of 12 bases. This CDR3 contains 12 residues. The CDR3 DNA reads TGTGCCAGCGATCTGGGATGGCAGCCCCAGCATTTT. Amino acids: CASDLGWQPQHF.

The chain has TRBV11-3 and TRBJ2-5, with TRBD1 as a possible D gene (5 bases). Germline loops: CDR1 SGHNT, CDR2 YENEEA. V lost 2 bases and J lost 4, with 8 bases in between. The CDR3 contains 13 residues. This chain's CDR3 is CASSLRGLETQYF. The CDR3 nucleotides are TGTGCCAGCAGCTTAAGGGGTTTAGAGACCCAGTACTTC.

The genes are TRBV5-1 and TRBJ2-5, with D possibly being TRBD2 (5 bases). Trimming pared 0 bases from V and 5 bases from J, leaving 17 bases between. This CDR3 is 16 amino acids long. Germline CDR1 is SGHRS and CDR2 is YFSETQ. CDR3 DNA sequence: TGCGCCAGCAGCTTGGATTGGGGAAACCGAGGGGAGACCCAGTACTTC. Translation: CASSLDWGNRGETQYF.

The V and J genes are TRBV7-9 and TRBJ1-2, with D unclear. Trimming shortened V by 0 bases and J by 4 bases, and 12 bases separated the two germline ends. CDR1 and CDR2 (germline): SEHNR, FQNEAQ (reference sequence). The CDR3 has 15 amino acids. The CDR3 sequence is CASSLADGASYGYTF. CDR3 nucleotide sequence: TGTGCCAGCAGCTTAGCAGACGGAGCTTCCTATGGCTACACCTTC.

The chain joins TRBV4-1 to TRBJ2-1; 8 bases agree with TRBD2. Trimming took 1 base from V and 8 from J; bases not matched to a gene: 7. The CDR3 is 15 amino acids. Germline CDR1 is MGHRA and CDR2 is YSYEKL. The CDR3, as DNA: TGCGCCAGCAGCCAAGTCAGCGGGAGCGGTGATGAGCAGTTCTTC. Its protein product is CASSQVSGSGDEQFF.

This chain joins TRBV28 and TRBJ2-1; 7 bases are shared with TRBD1. CDR1 is MDHEN, CDR2 SYDVKM, per germline. There are 14 residues in the CDR3. The J segment lost 5 bases and the V segment lost 3 bases, leaving 4 bases of the junction unmatched. The CDR3 is CASSFPGTDNEQFF. The CDR3 bases are TGTGCCAGCAGTTTCCCCGGGACAGACAATGAGCAGTTCTTC. The full variable domain, in which reference TRBV28 and TRBJ2-1 provide the parts outside the CDR3, is DVKVTQSSRYLVKRTGEKVFLECVQDMDHENMFWYRQDPGLGLRLIYFSYDVKMKEKGDIPEGYSVSREKKERFSLILESASTNQTSMYLCASSFPGTDNEQFFGPGTRLTVL.

The chain uses TRBV29-1 and TRBJ2-2; TRBD2 aligns across 12 bases. The germline V gene encodes CDR1 SQVTM and CDR2 ANQGSEA. V dropped 3 bases and J dropped 8; count of bases not matched to a gene: 7. The CDR3 is made up of 15 amino acids. The CDR3 DNA follows: TGCAGCGTTGAGGCCGGGACTAGCGGGTTTGGGGAGCTGTTTTTT. Its protein is CSVEAGTSGFGELFF.

This clone was seen only once. The chain recombines TRBV28 with TRBJ2-7; 12 positions agree with TRBD2. CDR3 length equals 15 residues. Germline V gene sequence: CDR1 MDHEN, CDR2 SYDVKM. Unmatched junction bases numbered 6, after V lost 5 bases and J lost 4 bases. The CDR3 sequence: CASSETSGSPYEQYF. CDR3 bases: TGTGCCAGCAGTGAGACTAGCGGGAGTCCGTACGAGCAGTACTTC.

The CDR3 sequence is CASSVGEVSPLHF. In DNA, the CDR3 is TGTGCCAGCAGCGTAGGAGAAGTGTCACCCCTCCACTTT. The chain recombines TRBV9 with TRBJ1-6, with D unclear. The V gene lost 0 bases and the J gene lost 10 bases, with 8 bases spanning the gap. CDR1 and CDR2 from the germline V gene are SGDLS and YYNGEE. This CDR3 comprises 13 residues.

The chain couples TRBV15 to TRBJ1-2; a possible D gene is TRBD1 (6 bases). The CDR3 runs 15 residues. Per germline, CDR1 LNHNV and CDR2 YYDKDF (reference sequence). Trimming left V 0 bases short and J 1 base short, with 9 bases between. The CDR3 loop reads CATSREGRGNYGYTF. The CDR3 DNA reads as TGTGCCACCAGCAGAGAGGGCAGGGGTAACTATGGCTACACCTTC.

This rearrangement joins TRBV29-1 to TRBJ1-2; D remains unclear. V was trimmed by 3 bases and J by 4 bases, leaving 0 bases between them. The CDR3 length is 9 residues. CDR1 and CDR2 (germline): SQVTM, ANQGSEA. The CDR3 DNA is TGCAGCGTTGACTATGGCTACACCTTC. This encodes CSVDYGYTF.